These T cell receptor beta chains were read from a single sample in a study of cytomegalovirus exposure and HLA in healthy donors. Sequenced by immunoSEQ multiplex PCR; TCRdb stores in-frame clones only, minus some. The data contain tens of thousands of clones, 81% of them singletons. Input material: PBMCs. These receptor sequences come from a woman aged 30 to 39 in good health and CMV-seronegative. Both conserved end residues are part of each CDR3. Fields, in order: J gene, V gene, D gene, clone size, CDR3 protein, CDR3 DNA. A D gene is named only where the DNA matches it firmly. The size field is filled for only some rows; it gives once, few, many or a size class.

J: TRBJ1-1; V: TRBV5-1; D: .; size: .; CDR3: CASSLGRGLTEAFF; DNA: TGCGCCAGCAGCTTGGGTCGGGGGTTGACTGAAGCTTTCTTT
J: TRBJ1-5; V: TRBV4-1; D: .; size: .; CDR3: CASDRGGGYSRDQPQHF; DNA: TGCGCCAGCGACCGTGGTGGAGGCTATTCACGGGATCAGCCCCAGCATTTT
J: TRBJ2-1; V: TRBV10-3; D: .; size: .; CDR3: CAISELEEQFF; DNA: TGTGCCATCAGTGAACTAGAGGAGCAGTTCTTC
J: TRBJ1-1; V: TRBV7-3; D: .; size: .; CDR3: CASSLKAGGDAFF; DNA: TGTGCCAGCAGCTTAAAAGCGGGGGGCGATGCTTTCTTT
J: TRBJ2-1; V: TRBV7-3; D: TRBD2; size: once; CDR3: CASSLGLAGGSNEQFF; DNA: TGTGCCAGCAGCTTGGGACTAGCCGGGGGATCGAATGAGCAGTTCTTC
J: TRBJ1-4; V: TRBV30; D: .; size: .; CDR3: CAWSRIGGEKLFF; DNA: TGTGCCTGGAGTAGGATAGGGGGAGAAAAACTGTTTTTT
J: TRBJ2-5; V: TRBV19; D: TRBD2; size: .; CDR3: CASSIGWVSGAEETQYF; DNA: TGTGCCAGTAGTATTGGTTGGGTTAGCGGGGCCGAAGAGACCCAGTACTTC
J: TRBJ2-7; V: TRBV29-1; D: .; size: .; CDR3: CSVEGQQSNPYEQYF; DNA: TGCAGCGTTGAAGGACAGCAATCCAACCCTTACGAGCAGTACTTC
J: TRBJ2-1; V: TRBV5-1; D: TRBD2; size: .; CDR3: CASSYFAGEVYNEQFF; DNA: TGCGCCAGCAGCTACTTCGCGGGAGAAGTCTACAATGAGCAGTTCTTC
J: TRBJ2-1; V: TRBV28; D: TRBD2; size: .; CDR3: CASSSSGIEQFF; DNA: TGTGCCAGCAGTTCCAGCGGGATAGAGCAGTTCTTC
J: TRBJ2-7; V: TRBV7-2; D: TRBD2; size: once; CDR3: CASSSSGRRYEQYF; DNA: TGTGCCAGCAGCTCTAGCGGGAGAAGGTACGAGCAGTACTTC
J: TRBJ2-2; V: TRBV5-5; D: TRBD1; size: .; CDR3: CASSPLTGGPHQPELFF; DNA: TGTGCCAGCAGCCCCTTAACAGGGGGACCCCACCAACCGGAGCTGTTTTTT
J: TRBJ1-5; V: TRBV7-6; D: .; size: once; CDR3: CASSLQQGQPQHF; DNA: TGTGCCAGCAGCTTGCAGCAGGGTCAGCCCCAGCATTTT
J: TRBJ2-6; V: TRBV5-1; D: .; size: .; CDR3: CASSSGTGGANVLTF; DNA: TGCGCCAGCAGCTCAGGGACTGGTGGGGCCAACGTCCTGACTTTC
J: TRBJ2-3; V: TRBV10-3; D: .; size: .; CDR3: CASSGAGADTQYF; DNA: TGTGCCTCCAGTGGGGCAGGGGCAGATACGCAGTATTTT
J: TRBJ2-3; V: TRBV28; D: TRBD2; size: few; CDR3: CASSFTGTRWDTQYF; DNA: TGTGCCAGCAGTTTCACCGGGACTAGATGGGATACGCAGTATTTT
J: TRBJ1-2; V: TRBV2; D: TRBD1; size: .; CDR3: CASSSDRWDTF; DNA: TGTGCCAGCAGTTCGGACAGGTGGGACACCTTC
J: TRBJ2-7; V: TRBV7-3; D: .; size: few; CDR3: CASSLNPAAIEQYF; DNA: TGTGCCAGCAGCTTAAATCCCGCGGCGATCGAGCAGTACTTC
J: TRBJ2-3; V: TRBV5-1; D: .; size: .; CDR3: CASSLEGGTDTQYF; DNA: TGCGCCAGCAGCTTGGAGGGAGGCACAGATACGCAGTATTTT
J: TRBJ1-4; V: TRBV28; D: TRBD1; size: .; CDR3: CASREQGAGGEKLFF; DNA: TGTGCCAGCAGGGAACAGGGGGCGGGCGGTGAAAAACTGTTTTTT
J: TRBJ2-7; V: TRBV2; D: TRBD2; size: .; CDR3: CATLGTTGEQYF; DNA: TGTGCCACCCTCGGGACTACTGGTGAGCAGTACTTC
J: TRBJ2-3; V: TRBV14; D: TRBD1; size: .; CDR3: CASSHPDRGLTDTQYF; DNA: TGTGCCAGCAGCCACCCTGACAGGGGCCTCACAGATACGCAGTATTTT
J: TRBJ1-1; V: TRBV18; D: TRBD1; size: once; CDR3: CASSRDRLNTEAFF; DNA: TGTGCCAGCTCCAGGGACAGGCTGAACACTGAAGCTTTCTTT
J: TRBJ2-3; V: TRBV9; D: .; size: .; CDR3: CASSAEGTGAPDTQYF; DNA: TGTGCCAGCAGCGCCGAGGGTACGGGAGCCCCAGATACGCAGTATTTT
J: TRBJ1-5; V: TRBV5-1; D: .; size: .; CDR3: CASSPGPGDQPQHF; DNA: TGCGCCAGCAGCCCCGGGCCGGGAGATCAGCCCCAGCATTTT
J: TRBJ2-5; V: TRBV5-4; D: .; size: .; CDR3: CASSFPRGGQSGETQYF; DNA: TGTGCCAGCAGCTTTCCAAGGGGGGGGCAGTCGGGAGAGACCCAGTACTTC
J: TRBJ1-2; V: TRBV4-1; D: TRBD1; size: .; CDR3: CASSQDRGQGNGYTF; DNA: TGCGCCAGCAGCCAAGATAGGGGACAGGGAAATGGCTACACCTTC
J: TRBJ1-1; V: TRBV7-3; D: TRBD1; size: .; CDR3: CASSPTGRGPTEAFF; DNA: TGTGCCAGCAGCCCCACGGGCAGGGGGCCCACTGAAGCTTTCTTT